This T cell receptor beta chain appears in the sequencing data of a study of blood T cells in healthy people across ages. This CDR3 has 15 residues. V gave up 3 bases and J gave up 2 bases, with 11 bases separating them. CDR1 and CDR2 from the germline V gene are MNHEY and SVGEGT. Through a sample-barcoded 5' primer and a J-beta primer mix, a second PCR was run for roughly 6 to 11 cycles. TCRdb reprocessed the 5' RACE reads with MiXCR, giving one entry per CDR3 protein. In the table there are under 750,000 distinct CDR3 sequences, roughly 48% of which are singletons. This clonotype was observed a few times.

The J gene is TRBJ2-1, the V gene TRBV6-2 or TRBV6-3; possibly TRBD2 for D (5 bases). This clonotype was obtained from an elderly man in good health. Sequenced: blood. The CDR3 region has the DNA TGTGCCAGCAGTTATTGGAGCGGAGCCTACAATGAGCAGTTCTTC. It specifies CASSYWSGAYNEQFF.